These T cell receptor beta chains were read from a single sample in a study of cytomegalovirus exposure and HLA in healthy donors. The protocol was immunoSEQ multiplex PCR, while the TCRdb copy is restricted to in-frame clones and leaves out a portion. The sample lists under 250,000 clones; around 90% were seen once. Sample: PBMCs. Source of these receptors: a woman between 18 and 29 years old in good health and CMV-seropositive. Each CDR3 is given with its conserved first and last residue. The D gene is left open where the match is weak. Size is stated for part of the rows, as once, few or many counts, or as a class when the clone is expanded.

NA | NA | 14 | TRBJ2-3 | TRBV5-1 | TGCGCCAGCAGCCGAATCAGCGGCACAGATACGCAGTATTTT | CASSRISGTDTQYF
NA | few | 13 | TRBJ2-1 | TRBV28 | TGTGCCAGCACCCCCACACTAGTAGCTGAGCAGTTCTTC | CASTPTLVAEQFF
NA | NA | 13 | TRBJ2-1 | TRBV5-1 | TGCGCCAGCAGCTTGGTGGGGGCCTGGGAGCAGTTCTTC | CASSLVGAWEQFF
TRBD1 | NA | 14 | TRBJ2-7 | TRBV5-1 | TGCGCCAGCAACGAAAGACAGGGGGTGAACGAGCAGTACTTC | CASNERQGVNEQYF
TRBD2 | NA | 17 | TRBJ2-3 | TRBV5-1 | TGCGCCAGCAGCTTATGGGGAGTAGCGGGGAGCACAGATACGCAGTATTTT | CASSLWGVAGSTDTQYF
TRBD2 | NA | 13 | TRBJ2-1 | TRBV6-1 | TGTGCCAGCAGACCGGGACTACCCAATGAGCAGTTCTTC | CASRPGLPNEQFF
NA | NA | 16 | TRBJ1-4 | TRBV4-1 | TGCGCCAGCAGCCAAGAGGCGGGACTGCTTAATGAAAAACTGTTTTTT | CASSQEAGLLNEKLFF
TRBD2 | few | 14 | TRBJ2-2 | TRBV25-1 | TGTGCCAGCAGTGCCCACGGGGGGACCGGGGAGCTGTTTTTT | CASSAHGGTGELFF
NA | NA | 11 | TRBJ2-1 | TRBV20-1 | TGCAGTTGTCGTGGGGGCGGCAAGCAGTTCTTC | CSCRGGGKQFF
NA | NA | 15 | TRBJ2-7 | TRBV5-1 | TGCGCCAGCAGCTTGGAGTCAGATTCTCACTACGAGCAGTACTTC | CASSLESDSHYEQYF
NA | NA | 15 | TRBJ2-5 | TRBV15 | TGTGCCACCAGCAGCCTCTTACGGGGTGACGAGACCCAGTACTTC | CATSSLLRGDETQYF
TRBD1 | NA | 14 | TRBJ2-1 | TRBV6-1 | TGTGCCAGCATGATAGACAGGGGTGACAATGAGCAGTTCTTC | CASMIDRGDNEQFF
TRBD2 | NA | 12 | TRBJ2-7 | TRBV27 | TGTGCCAGCAGGATGGGGGGGTCCGAGCAGTACTTC | CASRMGGSEQYF
NA | NA | 15 | TRBJ1-5 | TRBV9 | TGTGCCAGCAGCCCACAGGCTTATAGCAATCAGCCCCAGCATTTT | CASSPQAYSNQPQHF
TRBD2 | NA | 16 | TRBJ2-3 | TRBV28 | TGTGCCAGCAAGACTAGCGGGAGGTCTAACACAGATACGCAGTATTTT | CASKTSGRSNTDTQYF
TRBD1 | NA | 13 | TRBJ1-1 | TRBV29-1 | TGCAGCGTCTCCGTTACAGGGGGCACTGAAGCTTTCTTT | CSVSVTGGTEAFF
NA | NA | 16 | TRBJ2-2 | TRBV7-8 | TGTGCCAGCAGCCCCCTACAGGGAACCCCCGCCGGGGAGCTGTTTTTT | CASSPLQGTPAGELFF
NA | NA | 17 | TRBJ2-7 | TRBV5-4 | TGTGCCAGCAGCTTGAAGGGGGGAGGGGTCTGGTACTACGAGCAGTACTTC | CASSLKGGGVWYYEQYF
TRBD1 | NA | 15 | TRBJ1-4 | TRBV27 | TGTGCCAGCAGACCCACCGGGACAGGGAATGAAAAACTGTTTTTT | CASRPTGTGNEKLFF
TRBD1 | NA | 13 | TRBJ1-5 | TRBV7-9 | TGTGCCAGCAGCCAGACAGGGAATCAGCCCCAGCATTTT | CASSQTGNQPQHF
NA | NA | 13 | TRBJ2-2 | TRBV4-1 | TGCGCCAGCAGCCAAGATCCGAGAGGGGAGCTGTTTTTT | CASSQDPRGELFF
NA | NA | 12 | TRBJ2-5 | TRBV1 | TGCACCAGCCCTAGAGGGAATCAGACCCAGTACTTC | CTSPRGNQTQYF
TRBD2 | once | 16 | TRBJ2-1 | TRBV9 | TGTGCCAGCACCGTAGGGTCTAGCGGGGTCGTGTATGAGCAGTTCTTC | CASTVGSSGVVYEQFF
TRBD1 | once | 15 | TRBJ2-7 | TRBV28 | TGTGCCAGCAGTTCCCATGGACAGGGAAAATACGAGCAGTACTTC | CASSSHGQGKYEQYF
NA | few | 13 | TRBJ1-1 | TRBV7-9 | TGTGCCAGCAGCTTAAGAGGGGACTCTGAAGCTTTCTTT | CASSLRGDSEAFF
NA | NA | 15 | TRBJ1-5 | TRBV15 | TGTGCCACCAGCAGAGGGGCAGAAGCTAATCAGCCCCAGCATTTT | CATSRGAEANQPQHF
NA | NA | 15 | TRBJ2-5 | TRBV11-2 | TGTGCCAGCAGCCCTACCCCCCCATACCAAGAGACCCAGTACTTC | CASSPTPPYQETQYF
TRBD2 | NA | 19 | TRBJ2-3 | TRBV9 | TGTGCCAGCAGCTCCAGGTCTAGCGGGAGGTTATCCCCCACAGATACGCAGTATTTT | CASSSRSSGRLSPTDTQYF
TRBD1 | NA | 17 | TRBJ1-1 | TRBV19 | TGTGCCAGTAGTCATCGGGACAGTAGTCGTATGAACACTGAAGCTTTCTTT | CASSHRDSSRMNTEAFF
TRBD1 | NA | 15 | TRBJ1-5 | TRBV5-4 | TGTGCCAGCAGCCGGGGGACAGGGTGGAATCAGCCCCAGCATTTT | CASSRGTGWNQPQHF
TRBD2 | NA | 15 | TRBJ2-1 | TRBV5-6 | TGTGCCAGCAGCGGGACTAGCGGCAAATACAATGAGCAGTTCTTC | CASSGTSGKYNEQFF
NA | NA | 15 | TRBJ2-7 | TRBV13 | TGTGCCAGCAGCCTGGGCCCAGGGGAAACCTACGAGCAGTACTTC | CASSLGPGETYEQYF
TRBD2 | NA | 17 | TRBJ2-3 | TRBV2 | TGTGCCAGCAGTGGGGGGACTAGCGGGTTTAGCACAGATACGCAGTATTTT | CASSGGTSGFSTDTQYF
TRBD1 | NA | 14 | TRBJ2-2 | TRBV25-1 | TGTGCCAGCCGACCCGGACAGGTCACCGGGGAGCTGTTTTTT | CASRPGQVTGELFF
TRBD1 | NA | 13 | TRBJ2-7 | TRBV29-1 | TGCAGCGTTGGGGGACAGGGTAGGTACGAGCAGTACTTC | CSVGGQGRYEQYF
NA | NA | 13 | TRBJ2-7 | TRBV11-3 | TGTGCCAGCAGCCAAGCGGGCCTCTACGAGCAGTACTTC | CASSQAGLYEQYF
TRBD2 | many | 16 | TRBJ2-1 | TRBV4-2 | TGTGCCAGCAGCCAAGTGCTAGCGGGAGACTACAATGAGCAGTTCTTC | CASSQVLAGDYNEQFF
TRBD2 | NA | 15 | TRBJ2-5 | TRBV5-6 | TGTGCCAGCAGCTTGGCGGGAGGCTTTCAAGAGACCCAGTACTTC | CASSLAGGFQETQYF
NA | NA | 14 | TRBJ1-5 | TRBV5-5 | TGTGCCAGCAGCATAGGATGGGGGGTTAGGCCCCAGCATTTT | CASSIGWGVRPQHF
NA | NA | 14 | TRBJ2-1 | TRBV18 | TGTGCCAGCTCACCACCGGTAGAGGGTGATGAGCAGTTCTTC | CASSPPVEGDEQFF
TRBD1 | NA | 15 | TRBJ2-3 | TRBV11-2 | TGTGCCAGCAGTTTAGGGACAGGGACCACAGATACGCAGTATTTT | CASSLGTGTTDTQYF
NA | NA | 16 | TRBJ2-2 | TRBV7-2 | TGTGCCAGCAGCTTAGCAGGGCACGGGATTACCGGGGAGCTGTTTTTT | CASSLAGHGITGELFF